The clone carrying this TCR beta chain came up a few times. The target antigen is unknown. Profiled with immunoSEQ multiplex PCR; TCRdb holds only in-frame clones, not every one. The data show some 140,000 clones, approximately 85% seen once. These data are taken from a study of T cell responses to AZD1222 COVID-19 vaccine. Looked up from germline, CDR1 is LNHNV and CDR2 is YYDKDF (reference sequence). The junction had 12 bases not matched to a gene; V was cut back by 3 bases and J by 7 bases. The CDR3 spans 16 residues. General study results and limits: The donor cohort was predominantly white British with a female majority, and clonal diversity may have been underestimated.

This sequence was found in an adult who received the MenACWY meningococcal vaccine as a control. The rearrangement uses TRBV15 and TRBJ1-2, with 9 bases fitting TRBD1. This specimen consisted of peripheral blood, obtained 28 days after the second dose of the MenACWY control vaccine. The CDR3 is CATSSTTGGLEGGYTF. DNA of the CDR3: TGTGCCACCAGCAGTACGACAGGGGGGTTGGAAGGTGGCTACACCTTC.